The present T cell receptor beta chain was sequenced within a study of OX40 agonist ivuxolimab in advanced cancers. Study context: Previous treatment with anti-PD-1, anti-PD-L1 or anti-CTLA-4 therapy was allowed; under 50% had received some. Study-wide results and limits: Some patients who did not respond also had low normalized T-cell clonal expansion. With doses of 0.1 to 3.0 mg/kg, CD4+ and CD8+ blood T cells had undergone clonal expansion by week 6.

Of note for this clone: Its specificity is not known.

This CDR3 is 14 amino acids long. Per germline, CDR1 MNHEY and CDR2 SMNVEV (reference sequence). The protocol was immunoSEQ multiplex PCR, while the TCRdb copy is restricted to in-frame clones and leaves out a portion. The data show 80,000 to 100,000 clones, with roughly 94% seen just once and less than 0.2% held by the top ten. Drawing of blood for sampling happened at baseline, at cycle 4 day 1, and at cycle 7 day 1. V and J are TRBV27 and TRBJ2-5; no firm D call. The DNA end favors TRBJ2-7, so the J call may be wrong. This clonotype originated in an adult with an advanced solid tumor such as melanoma, head and neck, liver or kidney cancer. The specimen comprised CD4+ or CD8+ T cells sorted from blood, sampled in a trial of the OX40 agonist ivuxolimab. The CDR3 loop reads CASSSSRTNYEQYF. DNA for the CDR3: TGTGCCAGCAGTTCCAGCAGAACGAACTACGAGCAGTACTTC.